These 23 T cell receptor beta chains came from one sample sequenced in a study of CD8+ T cells in alopecia areata. Treatment described: oral pan-JAK inhibitor, 5-10 mg twice daily. cDNA serving as the sequencing template came from extracted, reverse transcribed RNA. Assay used: immunoSEQ multiplex PCR; TCRdb lists only in-frame clones, some missing. The sample holds under 200,000 clones, about three fifths seen once. The sequencing used CD4+ T cells sorted from blood, collected at week 4, from a patient treated with tofacitinib. These receptors originate from a human donor with alopecia areata.

The chain carries TRBV27 and TRBJ1-2, with D possibly matching TRBD1 (5 bases). This CDR3 is 14 amino acids long. Between the trimmed V and J ends, which lost 6 bases and 8 bases, there was a span of 19 bases. Germline V gene sequence: CDR1 MNHEY, CDR2 SMNVEV (reference sequence). CDR3 DNA sequence: TGTGCCAGCAGGAACGGTGGGACCAGCGGGGGCTACACCTTC. This translates into CASRNGGTSGGYTF.

The J gene is TRBJ1-2, the V gene TRBV9, with D possibly matching TRBD1 (5 bases). The CDR3 extends over 16 amino acids. Deletions cut 4 bases from V and 2 bases from J, with 18 bases between. Germline loops: CDR1 SGDLS, CDR2 YYNGEE. As DNA, the CDR3 is TGTGCCAGCAGCACCAGCAGAGGGGTAAAGAACTATGGCTACACCTTC. Amino acids: CASSTSRGVKNYGYTF.

This rearrangement joins TRBV6-5 to TRBJ2-1; 7 bases are shared with TRBD1. There are 13 residues in the CDR3. The germline CDR1 and CDR2 sequences are MNHEY and SVGAGI. Trimming cost V 6 bases and J 3 bases; bases outside gene matches: 2. The CDR3 region has the DNA TGTGCCAGCAGCCGGGACAGCTACAATGAGCAGTTCTTC. This codes for CASSRDSYNEQFF.

This chain links TRBV2 with TRBJ1-1; D is unclear. Trimming removed 6 bases at V and 4 bases at J, with 18 bases between. Per the germline V gene, CDR1 is SNHLY and CDR2 is FYNNEI. This CDR3 is built from 15 residues. The CDR3, as DNA: TGTGCCAGCAGGGCGGAGTTTTCTACCGGCACTGAAGCTTTCTTT. Protein sequence: CASRAEFSTGTEAFF.

This chain connects TRBV7-2 to TRBJ2-5; 9 bases are a match to TRBD1. The V and J ends lost 2 bases and 7 bases, in that order; junction bases with no gene match: 17. Germline-derived CDR1 and CDR2 are SGHTA and FQGNSA. CDR3 size: 18 residues. The CDR3 coding sequence is TGTGCCAGCAGCTTACCGCGAACGGAACAGGGGGCCTTCGGGACCCAGTACTTC. Translated: CASSLPRTEQGAFGTQYF.

V and J are TRBV4-2 and TRBJ1-5; 8 nucleotides align to TRBD1. Per germline, CDR1 LGHNA and CDR2 YNFKEQ. V shed 2 bases, J shed 5 bases, and the junction held 5 bases outside the gene matches. This CDR3 has 15 residues. CDR3 in DNA: TGTGCCAGCAGCCAAAGGACAGGGATCGATCAGCCCCAGCATTTT. It codes for CASSQRTGIDQPQHF.

The chain carries TRBV30 and TRBJ2-3; D call uncertain. CDR1 is GTSNPN, CDR2 SVGIG, per germline (reference sequence). The CDR3 runs 13 residues. V dropped 0 bases and J dropped 4 bases, with 8 bases sitting between them. The CDR3 is CAWSVSSADTQYF. The CDR3 DNA is TGTGCCTGGAGTGTTTCCTCCGCAGATACGCAGTATTTT.

The genes are TRBV15 and TRBJ2-5; no clear D gene. CDR3 length: 14 residues. In germline, CDR1 is LNHNV, CDR2 YYDKDF (reference sequence). The V end was cut by 1 base, the J end by 1 base, with 7 bases between. As DNA, the CDR3 is TGTGCCACCAGCAGAGTCGGAAGCCAAGAGACCCAGTACTTC. It translates to CATSRVGSQETQYF.

This chain connects TRBV15 to TRBJ2-5; 9 positions agree with TRBD2. J was trimmed by 2 bases and V by 6 bases; bases with no gene match: 4. The CDR3 extends over 14 amino acids. CDR1 LNHNV and CDR2 YYDKDF come from the germline V gene (reference sequence). CDR3 nucleotide sequence: TGTGCCACCAGAACGGGACTAGCACAAGAGACCCAGTACTTC. Its translation is CATRTGLAQETQYF. Drawing the rest from reference TRBV15 and TRBJ2-5, the complete variable domain is DAMVIQNPRYQVTQFGKPVTLSCSQTLNHNVMYWYQQKSSQAPKLLFHYYDKDFNNEADTPDNFQSRRPNTSFCFLDIRSPGLGDTAMYLCATRTGLAQETQYFGPGTRLLVL.

The rearrangement uses TRBV4-1 and TRBJ2-7, with no clear D. Trimming took 1 base from V and 6 from J, leaving 16 bases between them. Germline lookup yields CDR1 MGHRA and CDR2 YSYEKL. This CDR3 spans 15 amino acids. This chain's CDR3 is CASSQGVGSWGEQYF. CDR3 in DNA: TGCGCCAGCAGCCAAGGTGTCGGATCCTGGGGCGAGCAGTACTTC.

V usage is TRBV29-1 and J usage is TRBJ2-5; perhaps TRBD1 as D (6 bases). This CDR3 has 13 residues. Per the germline V gene, CDR1 is SQVTM and CDR2 is ANQGSEA. Trimming took 7 bases from V and 5 from J, leaving 17 bases between them. In DNA form, the CDR3 reads TGCAGCGCGGTACAGGGCTGGGGGGAGACCCAGTACTTC. Its protein product is CSAVQGWGETQYF.

The J gene is TRBJ1-2, the V gene TRBV5-1; D is unclear. The CDR3 has 14 amino acids. Germline V gives CDR1 SGHRS, CDR2 YFSETQ. Trimming left V 1 base short and J 0 bases short, with 7 bases between. The CDR3 spells CASSLQPANYGYTF. DNA for the CDR3: TGCGCCAGCAGCTTGCAGCCCGCTAACTATGGCTACACCTTC.

J is TRBJ2-5 and V is TRBV30; D remains ambiguous. The V end was cut by 5 bases, the J end by 4 bases, with 5 bases between. The germline CDR1 and CDR2 sequences are GTSNPN and SVGIG (reference sequence). This CDR3 is built from 10 residues. The CDR3 here is CAWATETQYF. As DNA, the CDR3 is TGTGCCTGGGCGACAGAGACCCAGTACTTC. Supplemented by reference TRBV30 and TRBJ2-5, the full variable domain reads SQTIHQWPATLVQPVGSPLSLECTVEGTSNPNLYWYRQAAGRGLQLLFYSVGIGQISSEVPQNLSASRPQDRQFILSSKKLLLSDSGFYLCAWATETQYFGPGTRLLVL.

The chain combines TRBV7-2 with TRBJ2-7; D unresolved. V was cut by 2 bases and J by 0 bases, with 11 bases left in between. The length of the CDR3 is 15 residues. Germline CDR1 is SGHTA and CDR2 is FQGNSA. In DNA form, the CDR3 reads TGTGCCAGCAGCTTAATGGGTCATCACTCCTACGAGCAGTACTTC. It is translated as CASSLMGHHSYEQYF.

The chain joins TRBV7-9 to TRBJ2-2; TRBD1 agrees at 8 bases. J gave up 5 bases and V 5 bases, and 7 bases lay outside the gene matches. The germline gives CDR1 SEHNR, CDR2 FQNEAQ (reference sequence). CDR3 size: 15 residues. The CDR3 sequence is CASSLWTGKTGELFF. The CDR3 DNA reads TGTGCCAGCAGCCTCTGGACAGGGAAGACCGGGGAGCTGTTTTTT.

The chain carries TRBV19 and TRBJ2-5; 7 bases agree with TRBD1. Trimming took 5 bases from V and 5 from J; bases not matched to a gene: 5. The CDR3 is 13 amino acids. The germline CDR1 and CDR2 sequences are LNHDA and SQIVND (reference sequence). The chain's CDR3 is CASSGTVRETQYF. The CDR3 region has the DNA TGTGCCAGTAGTGGGACAGTTCGTGAGACCCAGTACTTC.

The chain employs TRBV29-1 and TRBJ1-2; 7 bases are a match to TRBD1. V lost 6 bases to trimming and J lost 2 bases; unmatched junction nucleotides: 6. CDR1 and CDR2 (germline): SQVTM, ANQGSEA. This CDR3 has 13 amino acids. In nucleotides, the CDR3 is TGCAGCGTGCACCCGGACAGGAACTATGGCTACACCTTC. Its protein product is CSVHPDRNYGYTF.

The chain carries TRBV6-1 and TRBJ2-2; D not certain. The V and J ends lost 1 base and 1 base respectively, with 7 bases between them. Germline V lookup: CDR1 MNHNS, CDR2 SASEGT. The CDR3 loop spans 15 amino acids. CDR3 DNA sequence: TGTGCCAGCAGTGAAGAACGGGTGAACACCGGGGAGCTGTTTTTT. Translated: CASSEERVNTGELFF.

The V call is TRBV25-1, the J call TRBJ2-5; D possibly corresponds to TRBD1 (6 bases). Trimming took 3 bases from V and 2 from J, leaving 13 bases between them. Germline V gives CDR1 MGHDK, CDR2 SYGVNS. The CDR3 sequence is 15 residues long. Here the CDR3 reads CASSDPRTAQETQYF. The CDR3 region has the DNA TGTGCCAGCAGTGATCCACGGACAGCTCAAGAGACCCAGTACTTC.

This clone has more than one count but fewer than ten. The rearrangement uses TRBV2 and TRBJ2-5; no clear D gene. V lost 4 bases and J lost 5, with 14 bases in between. The CDR3 runs to 14 residues. CDR1 is SNHLY and CDR2 is FYNNEI in the germline V gene. CDR3 residues: CASSVSELGETQYF. In DNA form, the CDR3 reads TGTGCCAGCAGTGTATCGGAGTTGGGGGAGACCCAGTACTTC.

The chain combines TRBV30 with TRBJ2-1; TRBD2 agrees at 7 bases. From germline, CDR1 is GTSNPN and CDR2 SVGIG (reference sequence). V was pared by 5 bases and J by 0 bases, with 7 bases of the junction left unmatched. CDR3 length: 15 amino acids. This chain's CDR3 is CAWLLATSSYNEQFF. CDR3 bases: TGTGCCTGGTTACTAGCGACGAGCTCCTACAATGAGCAGTTCTTC.

J is TRBJ2-7 and V is TRBV29-1; TRBD2 agrees at 9 bases. The CDR3 loop spans 15 amino acids. V shed 7 bases, J shed 4 bases, and the junction held 14 bases outside the gene matches. Germline-derived CDR1 and CDR2 are SQVTM and ANQGSEA. This chain's CDR3 is CSAALGSGGLYEQYF. The CDR3 region has the DNA TGCAGCGCCGCTCTCGGAAGCGGGGGGCTATACGAGCAGTACTTC.

The CDR3 protein is CAWSVEGRGSPLHF. Here the CDR3 DNA reads TGTGCCTGGAGTGTAGAGGGACGTGGTTCACCCCTCCACTTT. The V and J genes are TRBV30 and TRBJ1-6, with D perhaps TRBD1 (5 bases). CDR1 is GTSNPN, CDR2 SVGIG, per germline (reference sequence). Trimming removed 0 bases from V and 9 bases from J, with 12 bases in between. The CDR3 is made up of 14 amino acids.